Following are 30 T cell receptor beta chains from one sample sequenced in a study of OX40 agonist ivuxolimab in advanced cancers. Assay: immunoSEQ multiplex PCR; the TCRdb copy retains only in-frame clones and omits some. Of tens of thousands of clones listed, more than 85% are singletons. The sequencing used CD4+ or CD8+ T cells sorted from blood, collected in a trial of the OX40 agonist ivuxolimab. Receptors originate from an adult with an advanced solid tumor such as melanoma, head and neck, liver or kidney cancer.

This clone was seen many times. The CDR3 loop reads CASSIVVSTDTQYF. The DNA of the CDR3 is TGTGCCAGTAGTATAGTAGTTAGCACAGATACGCAGTATTTT. This chain links TRBV19 with TRBJ2-3; D not certain. Germline V CDR1 and CDR2: LNHDA, SQIVND (reference sequence). This CDR3 has 14 residues. Trimming removed 1 base at V and 0 bases at J, with 5 bases between.

The chain combines TRBV30 with TRBJ1-3; the D is unclear. V was trimmed by 5 bases and J by 0 bases, leaving 8 bases between them. The CDR3 is made up of 13 amino acids. Germline V gene data show CDR1 as GTSNPN and CDR2 as SVGIG (reference sequence). CDR3 bases: TGTGCCTGGGCAGAGCCCTCTGGAAACACCATATATTTT. This gives the protein CAWAEPSGNTIYF.

This sequence joins TRBV5-1 and TRBJ1-4; D may be TRBD1 (6 bases). Germline V CDR1 and CDR2: SGHRS, YFSETQ. The V end was cut by 5 bases, the J end by 5 bases, with 13 bases between. There are 14 residues in the CDR3. The CDR3 DNA sequence: TGCGCCAGCAGTCCGGACAGACCCAATGAAAAACTGTTTTTT. Protein product: CASSPDRPNEKLFF.

This clone appeared a single time. Since no conserved phenylalanine or tryptophan closes the CDR3, a read error is the likely cause. The limits of the CDR3 on the DNA are not certain, so only TCRdb's listed CDR3 is given. The CDR3 region is CASSPGGAGARL. The chain couples TRBV2 to TRBJ2-7; TRBD2, the table's D call, was not compared with the DNA. The CDR3 length is 12 residues, termini included. Germline V CDR1 and CDR2: SNHLY, FYNNEI.

The rearrangement uses TRBV27 and TRBJ2-7; possibly TRBD2 for D (6 bases). The CDR3 totals 14 residues. V lost 6 bases, J lost 1 base, and 13 bases lay in between. Germline-derived CDR1 and CDR2 are MNHEY and SMNVEV (reference sequence). In DNA form, the CDR3 reads TGTGCCAGCAGGCGCCGGGACTTATCCTACGAGCAGTACTTC. It is translated as CASRRRDLSYEQYF.

V is TRBV6-1 and J is TRBJ2-7; a possible D gene is TRBD1 (6 bases). Germline V gene sequence: CDR1 MNHNS, CDR2 SASEGT. The CDR3 extends over 12 amino acids. Here the CDR3 reads CAEGRGVHEQYF. The CDR3 nucleotides are TGTGCAGAGGGCAGGGGAGTCCACGAGCAGTACTTC.

This clone was counted a single time. The J gene is TRBJ1-1, the V gene TRBV29-1, with D unclear. Germline lookup yields CDR1 SQVTM and CDR2 ANQGSEA. Trimming left V 5 bases short and J 1 base short, with 5 bases between. This CDR3 spans 11 amino acids. The DNA for the CDR3 is TGCAGCGTTCAGGAGAACACTGAAGCTTTCTTT. It specifies CSVQENTEAFF.

This clone was seen once. The genes are TRBV30 and TRBJ1-1; TRBD1 might be the D (6 bases). Trimming removed 2 bases from V and 0 bases from J, with 19 bases in between. The CDR3 is 17 amino acids. Germline assignment: CDR1 GTSNPN and CDR2 SVGIG (reference sequence). The CDR3 DNA is TGTGCCTGGAGTTCTAGGGGGGTTCGTCTTGTGAACACTGAAGCTTTCTTT. Translating gives CAWSSRGVRLVNTEAFF.

The chain is built from TRBV29-1 and TRBJ2-1; 8 bases fit TRBD2. With V trimmed by 4 bases and J by 0 bases, 2 bases remained unmatched. CDR3 length equals 14 residues. From germline, CDR1 is SQVTM and CDR2 ANQGSEA. CDR3 sequence (DNA): TGCAGCGTTGCCAGCGGGAGCTCCTACAATGAGCAGTTCTTC. Translation gives CSVASGSSYNEQFF.

The chain couples TRBV4-1 to TRBJ2-1; 13 bases fit TRBD2. V gave up 3 bases and J gave up 2 bases; unmatched junction bases: 4. CDR1 and CDR2 from the germline V gene are MGHRA and YSYEKL. CDR3 length: 17 residues. This CDR3 is CASSHPLAGGPYNEQFF. The CDR3 coding sequence is TGCGCCAGCAGCCATCCACTAGCGGGAGGGCCCTACAATGAGCAGTTCTTC.

The gene calls are TRBV6-1 and TRBJ1-1; D is uncertain. Germline V CDR1 and CDR2: MNHNS, SASEGT. The CDR3 loop spans 13 amino acids. Trimming removed 4 bases from V and 4 bases from J, with 10 bases in between. The CDR3 region is CASSVSLGTEAFF. CDR3 coding DNA: TGTGCCAGCAGTGTGAGTCTGGGCACTGAAGCTTTCTTT.

The V and J genes are TRBV5-1 and TRBJ2-2; D is uncertain. The CDR3 is made up of 19 amino acids. CDR1 and CDR2 (germline): SGHRS, YFSETQ. With 4 bases removed from V and 2 bases from J, the gap between germline ends came to 24 bases. The CDR3 nucleotides are TGCGCCAGCAGCACCGGGCCCGTATTCGCCCAAACTAACACCGGGGAGCTGTTTTTT. This codes for CASSTGPVFAQTNTGELFF.

The rearrangement joins TRBV6-4 to TRBJ1-3; D is unresolved. V was shortened by 6 bases and J by 0 bases, with 18 bases between the two germline ends. The CDR3 runs to 17 residues. Germline V CDR1 and CDR2: MRHNA, SNTAGT. The DNA for the CDR3 is TGTGCCAGCAGCCGCGGCGTGGGTGCGAGCTCTGGAAACACCATATATTTT. Translation: CASSRGVGASSGNTIYF.

The chain uses TRBV9 and TRBJ2-1; no firm D call. CDR3 size: 18 residues. From germline, CDR1 is SGDLS and CDR2 YYNGEE. V was pared by 0 bases and J by 0 bases, with 16 bases between. CDR3 protein: CASSVVGLPTSSYNEQFF. CDR3 in DNA: TGTGCCAGCAGCGTAGTGGGCTTGCCGACAAGCTCCTACAATGAGCAGTTCTTC.

V is TRBV2 and J is TRBJ2-7, with a weak D call TRBD1 (6 bases). Germline values: CDR1 SNHLY, CDR2 FYNNEI. The V end lost 2 bases, the J end lost 7 bases, and 15 bases lay between the germline ends. This CDR3 is 14 amino acids long. In DNA, the CDR3 is TGTGCCAGCAGTGAATCCACAGGGATGTGGGAGCAGTACTTC. Translated: CASSESTGMWEQYF. The full variable domain, its missing parts supplied by reference TRBV2 and TRBJ2-7, is EPEVTQTPSHQVTQMGQEVILRCVPISNHLYFYWYRQILGQKVEFLVSFYNNEISEKSEIFDDQFSVERPDGSNFTLKIRSTKLEDSAMYFCASSESTGMWEQYFGPGTRLTVT.

The gene calls are TRBV19 and TRBJ2-5; tentative D call: TRBD2 (5 bases). Looked up from germline, CDR1 is LNHDA and CDR2 is SQIVND (reference sequence). This CDR3 contains 17 residues. Trimming cost V 1 base and J 4 bases, with 19 bases left between them. CDR3 bases: TGTGCCAGTAGTATAGGGGCGGGTAGCGCCTCCCGAGAGACCCAGTACTTC. Translation gives CASSIGAGSASRETQYF.

The rearrangement links TRBV10-3 to TRBJ2-3; D not certain. V lost 5 bases, J lost 6 bases, and 9 bases lay in between. The CDR3 has 12 residues. Germline assignment: CDR1 ENHRY and CDR2 SYGVKD. The CDR3 loop reads CAISTLFDTQYF. Here the CDR3 DNA reads TGTGCCATCAGTACCCTCTTCGATACGCAGTATTTT.

This clone was recorded only once. The DNA for the CDR3 is TGTGCCAGCAGCGGAGGCCTCACCTACGAGCAGTACTTC. It yields the protein CASSGGLTYEQYF. This chain joins TRBV21-1 and TRBJ2-7; TRBD2 reflects the table's D call only, with no check against the DNA. TRBV21-1 constitutes a pseudogene. The CDR3 length is 13 residues.

In its sample, this clone was seen once. The chain has TRBV6-6 and TRBJ2-7; D may be TRBD1 (6 bases). Germline CDR1 and CDR2: MNHNY and SVGAGI (reference sequence). CDR3 length equals 13 residues. V gave up 7 bases and J gave up 7 bases, with 17 bases separating them. The DNA of the CDR3 is TGTGCCAGCACTCCGGGACAACTATGGGAGCAGTACTTC. It codes for CASTPGQLWEQYF.

The J gene is TRBJ1-2, the V gene TRBV4-2; D is perhaps TRBD1 (5 bases). CDR1 and CDR2 (germline): LGHNA, YNFKEQ. This CDR3 contains 16 residues. Trimming stripped 0 bases from V and 0 bases from J, with 11 bases between. Here the CDR3 DNA reads TGTGCCAGCAGCCAAGAGGTGGGGCCGGCTAACTATGGCTACACCTTC. Its protein product is CASSQEVGPANYGYTF.

The gene calls are TRBV29-1 and TRBJ2-1; D may match TRBD1 or TRBD2 (5 bases each). This CDR3 has 12 residues. The V and J ends lost 7 bases and 7 bases respectively, with 14 bases between them. Germline V gene sequence: CDR1 SQVTM, CDR2 ANQGSEA. CDR3: CSAEVGANEQFF. The CDR3 coding sequence is TGCAGCGCCGAGGTCGGGGCGAATGAGCAGTTCTTC.

The CDR3 spells CATSSLGVSGANVLTF. CDR3 sequence (DNA): TGTGCCACCAGCAGCCTGGGAGTTTCTGGGGCCAACGTCCTGACTTTC. The chain combines TRBV15 with TRBJ2-6, with D perhaps matching TRBD2 (5 bases). Per the germline V gene, CDR1 is LNHNV and CDR2 is YYDKDF (reference sequence). This CDR3 is 16 amino acids long. The V end lost 3 bases, the J end lost 1 base, and 10 bases lay between the germline ends.

The chain carries TRBV30 and TRBJ2-1; D gene uncertain. The V gene's germline CDR1 is GTSNPN and CDR2 SVGIG (reference sequence). This CDR3 region has 11 residues. V gave up 2 bases and J gave up 5 bases, with 4 bases separating them. CDR3 nucleotides: TGTGCCTGGAGTCAAAACAATGAGCAGTTCTTC. It translates to CAWSQNNEQFF.

This clone was detected once. The chain is built from TRBV19 and TRBJ1-3; tentative D call: TRBD1 (5 bases). Trimming took 6 bases from V and 2 from J, leaving 11 bases between them. The germline V gene has CDR1 LNHDA and CDR2 SQIVND (reference sequence). The CDR3 runs 14 residues. The CDR3 sequence is CASSTGGAGNTIYF. CDR3 sequence (DNA): TGTGCCAGTAGCACAGGTGGGGCTGGAAACACCATATATTTT.

The chain employs TRBV10-3 and TRBJ1-1; TRBD1 is a possible D gene (5 bases). The V and J ends lost 2 bases and 1 base respectively, with 8 bases between them. There are 14 residues in the CDR3. CDR1 ENHRY and CDR2 SYGVKD come from the germline V gene. CDR3 residues: CAISERQSNTEAFF. CDR3 nucleotides: TGTGCCATCAGTGAGAGACAGTCGAACACTGAAGCTTTCTTT.

This chain uses TRBV6-6 with TRBJ1-1; no clear D. The CDR3 sequence is 13 residues long. V was shortened by 5 bases and J by 4 bases, with 11 bases between the two germline ends. The germline gives CDR1 MNHNY, CDR2 SVGAGI (reference sequence). CDR3 sequence: CASSPDVITEAFF. In DNA, the CDR3 is TGTGCCAGCAGTCCAGACGTGATCACTGAAGCTTTCTTT.

CDR3 bases: TGCGCCAGCAGCTTGGAAGGGGCCTACAATGAGCAGTTCTTC. This codes for CASSLEGAYNEQFF. The chain carries TRBV5-1 and TRBJ2-1; D is perhaps TRBD1 (5 bases). Germline lookup yields CDR1 SGHRS and CDR2 YFSETQ. CDR3 length: 14 amino acids. V lost 0 bases and J 2 bases, leaving 6 bases between the germline ends.

This chain joins TRBV5-4 and TRBJ1-1; the match to TRBD1 covers 8 bases. CDR3 length: 15 residues. Germline CDR1 is SGHNT and CDR2 is YYREEE (reference sequence). J gave up 4 bases and V 4 bases, and 9 bases lay outside the gene matches. The CDR3, as DNA: TGTGCCAGCAGCCCGCAGACAGGGGTGGGCACTGAAGCTTTCTTT. Translation gives CASSPQTGVGTEAFF.

CDR3 sequence reads: CASSSQGSLSTEAFF. CDR3 nucleotides: TGTGCCAGCAGCTCACAGGGCTCGCTATCAACTGAAGCTTTCTTT. This rearrangement joins TRBV7-3 to TRBJ1-1, with D possibly TRBD1 on 6 matching bases. V gave up 4 bases and J gave up 5 bases, with 17 bases separating them. The germline gives CDR1 SGHTA, CDR2 FQGTGA. This CDR3 spans 15 amino acids.

For the CDR3, the DNA is TGTGCCAGCAGCTCCCTGGGACCCCAGTCTGGGGCCAACGTCCTGACTTTC. Protein product: CASSSLGPQSGANVLTF. The V and J genes are TRBV7-9 and TRBJ2-6, with D perhaps given as TRBD1 or TRBD2 (5 bases each). Trimming shortened V by 4 bases and J by 1 base, and 14 bases separated the two germline ends. CDR3 size: 17 residues. Looked up from germline, CDR1 is SEHNR and CDR2 is FQNEAQ (reference sequence). Complete variable domain (other parts from reference TRBV7-9 and TRBJ2-6): DTGVSQNPRHKITKRGQNVTFRCDPISEHNRLYWYRQTLGQGPEFLTYFQNEAQLEKSRLLSDRFSAERPKGSFSTLEIQRTEQGDSAMYLCASSSLGPQSGANVLTFGAGSRLTVL.